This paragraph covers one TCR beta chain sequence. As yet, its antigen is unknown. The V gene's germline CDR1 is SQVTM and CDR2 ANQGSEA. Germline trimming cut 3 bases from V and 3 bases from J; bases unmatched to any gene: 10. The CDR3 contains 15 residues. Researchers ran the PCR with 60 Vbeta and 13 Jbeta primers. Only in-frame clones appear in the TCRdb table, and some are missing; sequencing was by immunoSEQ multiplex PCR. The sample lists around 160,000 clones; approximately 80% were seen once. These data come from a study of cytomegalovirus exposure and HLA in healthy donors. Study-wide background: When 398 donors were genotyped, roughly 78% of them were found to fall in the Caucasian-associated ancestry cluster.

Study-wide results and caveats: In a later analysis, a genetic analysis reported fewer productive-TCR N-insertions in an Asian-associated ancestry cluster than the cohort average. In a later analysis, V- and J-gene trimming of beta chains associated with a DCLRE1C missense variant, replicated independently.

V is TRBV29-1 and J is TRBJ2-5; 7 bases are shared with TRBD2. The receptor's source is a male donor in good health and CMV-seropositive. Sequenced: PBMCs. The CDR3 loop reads CSVDGVGGGEETQYF. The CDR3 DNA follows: TGCAGCGTTGATGGGGTTGGGGGAGGGGAAGAGACCCAGTACTTC.